The 24 T cell receptor beta chains below all came from one sample that was sequenced in a study of T cell repertoires in cytomegalovirus infection. No antigens are known for them. TCRdb processed the reads anew with MiXCR; each CDR3 protein has one entry. The table has around 430,000 distinct CDR3 sequences, about 42% seen once. The material sequenced was cultured PBMCs, taken from culture after CMV antigen stimulation. Source of these receptors: a human donor in good health (CMV status not recorded). Some clones in this sample may be carry-over from other donors' samples.

This clonotype was recorded a few times. This chain connects TRBV7-6 to TRBJ2-1, with TRBD1 matching over 9 bases. The CDR3 totals 16 residues. Losses at the gene ends were 0 bases for V and 7 bases for J; bases not matched to a gene: 7. From germline, CDR1 is SGHVS and CDR2 FNYEAQ. The CDR3 is CASSLAPGQGPNEQFF. Written as DNA, the CDR3 is TGTGCCAGCAGCTTAGCCCCGGGACAGGGCCCGAATGAGCAGTTCTTC.

This chain uses TRBV7-2 with TRBJ2-7; 11 nucleotides align to TRBD2. The V gene's germline CDR1 is SGHTA and CDR2 FQGNSA. V was clipped by 0 bases and J by 0 bases; unmatched bases: 1. The CDR3 length is 16 residues. CDR3 in amino acids: CASSLAGTSGSYEQYF. The CDR3, as DNA: TGTGCCAGCAGCTTAGCGGGGACTAGCGGCTCCTACGAGCAGTACTTC.

V usage is TRBV6-6 and J usage is TRBJ2-7; 8 bases line up with TRBD2. Germline V gene sequence: CDR1 MNHNY, CDR2 SVGAGI (reference sequence). Unmatched junction bases numbered 0, after V lost 8 bases and J lost 0 bases. The CDR3 is made up of 12 amino acids. For the CDR3, the DNA is TGTGCCAGCCGGGAGGGCTCCTACGAGCAGTACTTC. It translates to CASREGSYEQYF.

Many counts were recorded for this clonotype. The V call is TRBV7-2, the J call TRBJ2-7; D not certain. The CDR3 consists of 10 residues. The V end was cut by 8 bases, the J end by 0 bases, with 2 bases between. Germline-derived CDR1 and CDR2 are SGHTA and FQGNSA. CDR3 coding DNA: TGTGCCAGCGGCTCCTACGAGCAGTACTTC. It codes for CASGSYEQYF.

Of note for this clonotype: A much bigger clone sits one base away, suggesting this may be a read error. The missing conserved phenylalanine or tryptophan at the end of this CDR3 makes a read error likely. The rearrangement uses TRBV7-2 and TRBJ2-5; 8 nucleotides match TRBD2. The germline V gene encodes CDR1 SGHTA and CDR2 FQGNSA. This CDR3 region has 14 residues. Written as DNA, the CDR3 is TGTATGGACGGGGGGGATGAACCGCAAGAGACCCAGTACCTC. Translating it yields CMDGGDEPQETQYL.

The rearrangement joins TRBV4-3 to TRBJ2-7, with 7 bases that match TRBD2. The J segment lost 3 bases and the V segment lost 0 bases, leaving 8 bases of the junction unmatched. CDR3 length: 16 amino acids. Germline CDR1 LGHNA, CDR2 YSLEER. The CDR3 sequence: CASSQDRAGYNYEQYF. CDR3 bases: TGCGCCAGCAGCCAAGACCGAGCGGGATACAACTACGAGCAGTACTTC.

This clonotype occurred a few times. The chain carries TRBV11-2 and TRBJ2-7, with D perhaps TRBD2 (5 bases). The germline gives CDR1 SGHAT, CDR2 FQNNGV. This CDR3 contains 13 residues. Trimming pared 3 bases from V and 3 bases from J, leaving 9 bases between. For the CDR3, the DNA is TGTGCCAGCAGCTTCGGGGTTGGCTACGAGCAGTACTTC. It codes for CASSFGVGYEQYF.

This chain links TRBV12-3 or TRBV12-4 with TRBJ2-3; 8 nucleotides agree with TRBD2. The trim removed 8 bases at V and 2 bases at J, leaving 3 bases unmatched. The CDR3 contains 13 residues. The CDR3 region is CASGGLVTDTQYF. The CDR3 nucleotides read TGTGCCAGCGGGGGACTAGTCACAGATACGCAGTATTTT.

The chain carries TRBV4-1 and TRBJ2-5; tentatively, D is TRBD1 or TRBD2 (5 bases each). Trimming pared 0 bases from V and 0 bases from J, leaving 20 bases between. The germline CDR1 and CDR2 sequences are MGHRA and YSYEKL. This CDR3 has 19 amino acids. CDR3 bases: TGCGCCAGCAGCCAAGAACCCCCGGGGACGGCACCGTACCAAGAGACCCAGTACTTC. Its protein product is CASSQEPPGTAPYQETQYF.

The genes are TRBV5-4 and TRBJ1-2, with TRBD1 as a possible D gene (5 bases). Germline CDR1 and CDR2: SGHNT and YYREEE (reference sequence). The V and J ends lost 3 bases and 7 bases respectively, with 10 bases between them. CDR3 size: 12 residues. CDR3 in amino acids: CASSSRVGGYTF. The CDR3 coding sequence is TGTGCCAGCAGCTCCAGGGTGGGTGGCTACACCTTC.

This clonotype has a handful of counts. The chain uses TRBV6-5 and TRBJ2-7; 10 bases are a match to TRBD1. This CDR3 has 14 residues. Germline CDR1 reads MNHEY; CDR2 reads SVGAGI. V lost 5 bases, J lost 2 bases, and 3 bases stayed unmatched. The CDR3 is CASSRQGAAYEQYF. CDR3 sequence (DNA): TGTGCCAGCAGTAGACAGGGGGCGGCCTACGAGCAGTACTTC.

The chain couples TRBV20-1 to TRBJ2-7, with D possibly being TRBD1 (7 bases). Germline loops: CDR1 DFQATT, CDR2 SNEGSKA (reference sequence). The CDR3 is 17 amino acids. The germline V and J ends were trimmed by 3 bases and 2 bases, with 23 bases remaining between them. The CDR3 loop reads CSASRPRGGTVAYEQYF. The DNA of the CDR3 is TGCAGTGCTAGTCGCCCGAGAGGAGGGACAGTGGCCTACGAGCAGTACTTC.

The chain recombines TRBV12-3 or TRBV12-4 with TRBJ2-1; D not certain. With 3 bases removed from V and 7 bases from J, the gap between germline ends came to 16 bases. The CDR3 consists of 15 residues. The CDR3: CASSFGWSRRNEQFF. The CDR3 DNA reads TGTGCCAGCAGTTTTGGCTGGAGTAGGAGAAATGAGCAGTTCTTC.

This clonotype was recorded a few times. The chain links TRBV4-1 to TRBJ2-7; maybe TRBD2 (6 bases). This CDR3 spans 14 amino acids. The V gene's germline CDR1 is MGHRA and CDR2 YSYEKL. Trimming took 6 bases from V and 7 from J, leaving 19 bases between them. The CDR3 DNA sequence: TGCGCCAGCAGTCCGGCGGGACTCTCAAGGGAGCAGTACTTC. Encoded protein: CASSPAGLSREQYF.

The chain is built from TRBV4-3 and TRBJ2-3; the D gene is possibly TRBD2 (6 bases). Germline CDR1 LGHNA, CDR2 YSLEER. This CDR3 is built from 15 residues. V was shortened by 3 bases and J by 4 bases, with 14 bases between the two germline ends. CDR3 region: CASSQETSLPDTQYF. The CDR3 nucleotides are TGCGCCAGCAGCCAGGAGACTAGTCTCCCAGATACGCAGTATTTT.

The chain joins TRBV7-2 to TRBJ2-7, with 7 bases aligning to TRBD2. This CDR3 has 15 amino acids. Losses at the gene ends were 1 base for V and 0 bases for J; bases not matched to a gene: 3. Germline V gene lookup returns CDR1 SGHTA and CDR2 FQGNSA. CDR3 sequence reads: CASSLGGGGSYEQYF. CDR3 nucleotides: TGTGCCAGCAGCTTAGGGGGGGGGGGCTCCTACGAGCAGTACTTC. The complete variable domain, with remaining parts taken from reference TRBV7-2 and TRBJ2-7, reads GAGVSQSPSNKVTEKGKDVELRCDPISGHTALYWYRQSLGQGLEFLIYFQGNSAPDKSGLPSDRFSAERTGGSVSTLTIQRTQQEDSAVYLCASSLGGGGSYEQYFGPGTRLTVT.

The CDR3 sequence: CASSLLAGNEQYF. The CDR3 DNA follows: TGTGCCAGCAGCCTACTAGCGGGTAACGAGCAGTACTTC. V and J are TRBV3-1 and TRBJ2-7; 9 bases are shared with TRBD2. The germline V gene has CDR1 LGHDT and CDR2 YNNKEL (reference sequence). V shed 4 bases, J shed 5 bases, and the junction held 3 bases outside the gene matches. This CDR3 spans 13 amino acids.

The chain has TRBV12-3 or TRBV12-4 and TRBJ1-2; TRBD1 matches at 8 bases. The CDR3 runs 14 residues. J gave up 7 bases and V 4 bases, and 8 bases lay outside the gene matches. The CDR3 DNA reads TGTGCCAGCAGTTCCTGGACAGGGAGGGTTGGCTACACCTTC. This sequence encodes CASSSWTGRVGYTF.

A few counts support this clonotype. The chain couples TRBV6-6 to TRBJ1-3; no clear D gene. The length of the CDR3 is 11 residues. V lost 7 bases to trimming and J lost 1 base, with 2 bases between them. Per germline, CDR1 MNHNY and CDR2 SVGAGI (reference sequence). In nucleotides, the CDR3 is TGTGCCAGCAAGTCTGGAAACACCATATATTTT. This encodes CASKSGNTIYF.

The chain recombines TRBV27 with TRBJ2-7; no firm D call. V gave up 1 base and J gave up 3 bases, with 13 bases separating them. The germline V gene encodes CDR1 MNHEY and CDR2 SMNVEV (reference sequence). The length of the CDR3 is 15 residues. CDR3 region: CASSLFRRTNYEQYF. In nucleotides, the CDR3 is TGTGCCAGCAGTTTATTTCGTAGGACCAACTACGAGCAGTACTTC.

This clonotype occurred a few times. The chain recombines TRBV6-1 with TRBJ1-4, with a tentative D call TRBD1 (6 bases). The CDR3 is 12 residues long. Germline V gene sequence: CDR1 MNHNS, CDR2 SASEGT. V shed 8 bases and J shed 8 bases, with 12 bases lying between them. The CDR3 is CASYRVPEKLFF. CDR3 in DNA: TGTGCCAGCTACAGGGTTCCCGAAAAACTGTTTTTT.

The sample holds a few counts of this clonotype. The chain recombines TRBV7-8 with TRBJ2-1, with TRBD2 matching 9 bases. The germline V gene encodes CDR1 SGHVS and CDR2 FQNEAQ. This CDR3 contains 16 residues. V was clipped by 1 base and J by 3 bases; unmatched bases: 4. Here the CDR3 reads CASSLEGLAFYNEQFF. The DNA for the CDR3 is TGTGCCAGCAGCTTAGAGGGACTAGCTTTCTACAATGAGCAGTTCTTC.

This clonotype was seen a handful of times. The V and J genes are TRBV12-3 or TRBV12-4 and TRBJ1-5; the D gene is possibly TRBD1 (5 bases). The germline V and J ends were trimmed by 7 bases and 7 bases, with 20 bases remaining between them. The CDR3 consists of 15 residues. CDR3 residues: CASTNMGGGGQPQHF. The DNA of the CDR3 is TGTGCCAGCACCAACATGGGGGGGGGTGGGCAGCCCCAGCATTTT.

V and J are TRBV24-1 and TRBJ2-2; no clear D. The CDR3 contains 12 residues. Trimming removed 4 bases at V and 7 bases at J, with 6 bases between. Germline V gene lookup returns CDR1 KGHDR and CDR2 SFDVKD. CDR3 DNA: TGTGCCACCAGTGACCCCTACGGGGAGCTGTTTTTT. This codes for CATSDPYGELFF.